One and the same sample provided the 9 T cell receptor beta chains below, sequenced in a study of T cells after yellow fever vaccination. MiXCR, applied by TCRdb to the 5' RACE reads, yields one record per CDR3 protein. In the table there are 60,000 to 95,000 distinct CDR3 sequences, more than 5.5% of which are singletons. The sequencing here drew on CD8+ T cells sorted from PBMCs, taken 10 to 11 days after the first yellow fever vaccination. These receptors all come from a man in his late teens or twenties who received the YFV17D yellow fever vaccine.

This clonotype was seen more than once but under ten times. This chain uses TRBV27 with TRBJ2-3; the match to TRBD2 covers 8 bases. Trimming took 4 bases from V and 6 from J; bases not matched to a gene: 9. The CDR3 runs to 15 residues. The germline gives CDR1 MNHEY, CDR2 SMNVEV (reference sequence). The CDR3 spells CASSSPSGGPDTQYF. The CDR3, as DNA: TGTGCCAGCAGTTCCCCCAGCGGGGGTCCTGATACGCAGTATTTT.

In its sample, this clonotype was seen many times. The chain has TRBV12-3 or TRBV12-4 and TRBJ2-1; D possibly corresponds to TRBD1 (6 bases). With 8 bases removed from V and 4 bases from J, the gap between germline ends came to 15 bases. The CDR3 contains 14 residues. CDR3 protein: CASLSTGNYNEQFF. Written as DNA, the CDR3 is TGTGCCAGCCTATCAACAGGGAATTACAATGAGCAGTTCTTC.

J is TRBJ2-7 and V is TRBV6-1, with D tentatively TRBD2 (6 bases). Germline CDR1 MNHNS, CDR2 SASEGT. CDR3 size: 14 residues. V lost 8 bases, J lost 2 bases, and 16 bases lay in between. The CDR3 spells CASGRTGLAYEQYF. CDR3 DNA: TGTGCCAGCGGTAGGACGGGACTCGCCTACGAGCAGTACTTC.

This clonotype occurred many times. V is TRBV6-2 or TRBV6-3 and J is TRBJ2-3; TRBD2 aligns across 11 bases. This CDR3 comprises 14 residues. Germline V gives CDR1 MNHEY, CDR2 SVGEGT. Trimming cost V 5 bases and J 4 bases; bases outside gene matches: 2. DNA for the CDR3: TGTGCCAGCAGTCATAGCGGGGGGGCAGATACGCAGTATTTT. Translation: CASSHSGGADTQYF.

In this sample, this clonotype turned up a few times. The V call is TRBV2, the J call TRBJ1-6; a possible D gene is TRBD1 (6 bases). The germline V and J ends were trimmed by 2 bases and 9 bases, with 17 bases remaining between them. Germline CDR1 SNHLY, CDR2 FYNNEI. The CDR3 consists of 16 residues. As DNA, the CDR3 is TGTGCCAGCAGTGAATGGGGGGCAGCCGGAAGTTCACCCCTCCACTTT. This codes for CASSEWGAAGSSPLHF. Using reference TRBV2 and TRBJ1-6 for the parts outside the CDR3, the full variable domain is EPEVTQTPSHQVTQMGQEVILRCVPISNHLYFYWYRQILGQKVEFLVSFYNNEISEKSEIFDDQFSVERPDGSNFTLKIRSTKLEDSAMYFCASSEWGAAGSSPLHFGNGTRLTVT.

In this sample, this clonotype turned up many times. The rearrangement joins TRBV5-1 to TRBJ2-2; D possibly uses TRBD1 or TRBD2 (5 bases each). The germline V gene encodes CDR1 SGHRS and CDR2 YFSETQ. This CDR3 spans 14 amino acids. V was cut by 4 bases and J by 10 bases, with 17 bases left in between. CDR3 coding DNA: TGCGCCAGCAGCCTCACGGACGGGACCCAGGAGCTGTTTTTT. It encodes CASSLTDGTQELFF. Looking up the rest from reference TRBV5-1 and TRBJ2-2 gives the full variable domain: KAGVTQTPRYLIKTRGQQVTLSCSPISGHRSVSWYQQTPGQGLQFLFEYFSETQRNKGNFPGRFSGRQFSNSRSEMNVSTLELGDSALYLCASSLTDGTQELFFGEGSRLTVL.

CDR3 sequence reads: CASSIRLWGVSNQPQHF. The DNA of the CDR3 is TGTGCCAGTAGTATCCGCCTGTGGGGGGTCAGCAATCAGCCCCAGCATTTT. V and J are TRBV19 and TRBJ1-5; a weak D match, TRBD1 (5 bases). With 3 bases removed from V and 1 base from J, the gap between germline ends came to 16 bases. The CDR3 length is 17 residues. CDR1 is LNHDA and CDR2 is SQIVND in the germline V gene (reference sequence).

This clonotype showed up many times. This rearrangement joins TRBV11-2 to TRBJ2-3; 8 nucleotides match TRBD2. CDR3 length: 19 residues. After removal of 1 base from V and 1 base from J, the junction contained 13 bases not matched to a gene. Germline lookup yields CDR1 SGHAT and CDR2 FQNNGV. CDR3 nucleotides: TGTGCCAGCAGCTTAGTAGGAAGTCGGGCGGGGGGACGCACAGATACGCAGTATTTT. It is translated as CASSLVGSRAGGRTDTQYF.

CDR3 nucleotides: TGTGCCAGCAGTTTAGGGACAGCAATCGGGGGAAACACCATATATTTT. It yields the protein CASSLGTAIGGNTIYF. V is TRBV12-3 or TRBV12-4 and J is TRBJ1-3; the D gene is possibly TRBD1 (6 bases). The CDR3 consists of 16 residues. V gave up 1 base and J gave up 4 bases, with 14 bases separating them.